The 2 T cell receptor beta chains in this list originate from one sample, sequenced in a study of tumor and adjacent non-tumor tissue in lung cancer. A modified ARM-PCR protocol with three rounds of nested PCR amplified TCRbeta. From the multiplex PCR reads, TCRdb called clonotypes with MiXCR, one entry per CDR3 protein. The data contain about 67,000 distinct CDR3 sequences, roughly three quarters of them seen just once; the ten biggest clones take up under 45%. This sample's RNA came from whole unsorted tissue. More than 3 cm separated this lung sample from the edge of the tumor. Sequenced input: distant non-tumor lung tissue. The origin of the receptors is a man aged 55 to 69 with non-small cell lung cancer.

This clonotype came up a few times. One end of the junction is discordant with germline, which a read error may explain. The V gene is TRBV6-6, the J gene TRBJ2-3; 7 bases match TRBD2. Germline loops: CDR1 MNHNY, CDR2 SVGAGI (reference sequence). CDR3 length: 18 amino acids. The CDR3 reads CASSRTSPSGITTDTHYF. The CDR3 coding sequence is TGTGCCAGCAGCCGAACGAGCCCGAGCGGGATCACCACAGATACGCACTATTTT.

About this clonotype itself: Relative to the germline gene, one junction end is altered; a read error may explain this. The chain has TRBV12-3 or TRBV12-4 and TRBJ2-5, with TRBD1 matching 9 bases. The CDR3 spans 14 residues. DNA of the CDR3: TGTGCCAGCAGCTCAACAGGGGGCTTTAAGACCCAGTACTTT. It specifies CASSSTGGFKTQYF.